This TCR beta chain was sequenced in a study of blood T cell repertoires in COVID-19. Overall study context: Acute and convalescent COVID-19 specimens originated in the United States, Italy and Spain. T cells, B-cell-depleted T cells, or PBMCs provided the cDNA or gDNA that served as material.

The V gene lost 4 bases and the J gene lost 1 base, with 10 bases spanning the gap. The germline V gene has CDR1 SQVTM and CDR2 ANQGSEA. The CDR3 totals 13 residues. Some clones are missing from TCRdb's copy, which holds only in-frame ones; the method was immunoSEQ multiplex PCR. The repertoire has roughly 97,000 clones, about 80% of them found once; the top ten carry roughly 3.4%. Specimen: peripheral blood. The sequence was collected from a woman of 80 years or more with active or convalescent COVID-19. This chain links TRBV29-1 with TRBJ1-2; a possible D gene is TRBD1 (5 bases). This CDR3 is CSVVRDLNYGYTF. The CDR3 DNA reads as TGCAGCGTTGTCAGGGATCTTAACTATGGCTACACCTTC.